This T cell receptor beta chain was recovered during a study of beta chain features in type 1 diabetes. To note about this clone: As yet, its antigen is unknown.

Germline CDR1 is MNHEY and CDR2 is SVGAGI. This CDR3 contains 15 residues. J was trimmed by 7 bases and V by 6 bases; bases with no gene match: 11. The whole isolated RNA underwent reverse transcription, so sequencing captured expressed TCRB transcripts. Profiled with immunoSEQ multiplex PCR; TCRdb holds only in-frame clones, not every one. The table includes tens of thousands of clones, 65% to 70% detected once. Study-wide findings and caveats: Among all four CD4+ subsets, Type 1 diabetes patients had TCRB CDR3s that were moderately but significantly shorter. Type 1 diabetes patients showed fewer insertions and more deletions at VDJ junctions. Amplification by PCR could prefer shorter templates, with the same effect in patients and controls.

Based on CD45RO/CCR7/CD25/CD127/CD95/CD27, CD4+ regulatory, stem cell-like memory, naive and central memory cells were sorted. This chain uses TRBV6-5 with TRBJ1-5, with 8 bases identical to TRBD1. The origin of this receptor is a man under 40 with type 1 diabetes. Some clones in this sample may be carry-over from other donors' samples. Sequenced: Tregs from blood. CDR3 bases: TGTGCCAGCAGCCGTCGAGGGACAGGTCCACAGCCCCAGCATTTT. Protein product: CASSRRGTGPQPQHF.